The clone carrying this TCR beta chain was counted only a few times. As yet, its antigen is unknown. The source of the sample is a study of blood T cells in healthy people across ages. With 6 bases removed from V and 5 bases from J, the gap between germline ends came to 18 bases. The CDR3 contains 15 residues. The V gene's germline CDR1 is MDHEN and CDR2 SYDVKM. Broader study findings: Unsorted PBMC input precluded a conclusive naive versus antigen-experienced comparison. Diversity of TCR beta per million T cells declined in a roughly linear way with age.

The use of a sample-barcoded 5' primer and a J-beta primer mix characterized a second PCR of about 7 to 12 cycles. TCRdb reprocessed the 5' RACE reads with MiXCR, giving one entry per CDR3 protein. The table has 1,100,000 or so distinct CDR3 sequences, under 55% seen once; the top ten hold 15% to 20%. Sample: blood. The chain combines TRBV28 with TRBJ2-3; tentative D call: TRBD2 (6 bases). The receptor comes from a woman aged 55-69 years in good health. Written as DNA, the CDR3 is TGTGCCAGCAGCTCGGTCCGGGAGAAGATAGATACGCAGTATTTT. Residues: CASSSVREKIDTQYF.